The subject of this entry is one T cell receptor (beta chain). This clonotype was counted a few times. Its antigen is currently not known. There are no base qualities to consult, and no much larger clone falls within one base. The donors were roughly 40 Caucasian individuals from Russia, aged about 6 to 95 years, who were systemically healthy. Each donor gave 8.5 to 10 milliliters of peripheral blood, collected into EDTA-treated Vacutainer tubes. Ficoll-Paque density-gradient centrifugation was used to isolate PBMCs, with at least 7 million obtained per sample. Trizol reagent was used to extract total RNA from the PBMCs, yielding at least 5.5 micrograms per sample. The percentages of naive CD45RAhigh/CD27high T cells were determined by flow cytometry on a PBMC aliquot from every donor. The record originates from a study of blood T cells in healthy people across ages (dated by TCRdb to between 2014 and 2017). Study-wide context: Template switching captured roughly one uniquely barcoded TCR beta cDNA molecule per two T cells in model experiments. Using deep sequencing normalized with unique cDNA molecular identifiers, the study measured how TCR beta repertoire diversity changes with age. Four age groups were formed from the donors: young (average approximately 16 years), middle-aged (approximately 41), aged (over 55) and long-lived (around 82). To avoid experimental bias, donors of different ages were randomly spread across the sequencing lanes. For two donors (one aged 18 to 29 and one aged 80 or older), the study analyzed two additional independent replicas of 1 million unique cDNA reads from the same blood draw. General conclusions and limits of the study: Donor CMV infection status was unknown, potentially confounding age-related changes in expanded clonotypes. As age increased, observed TCR beta diversity per million T cells dropped in a roughly linear way, and a significant reduction was already evident by age 40. Total diversity estimates from one million sequenced T cells were considered lower bounds and underestimates. The long-lived group showed more naive CD4+ T cells, fewer expanded clones and increased TCR diversity than the aged group, suggesting age selection. Bulk unsorted PBMC profiling prevented conclusive comparison of naive and antigen-experienced compartments. The percentage of naive T cells measured by flow cytometry correlated strongly with observed TCR beta diversity.

Library preparation used 5' RACE. A second 7 to 11 cycle PCR used a sample-barcoded 5' primer and a J-beta primer mix. A unique molecular identifier was introduced onto each TCR beta cDNA molecule by a template-switch 5' adaptor carrying 12 random nucleotides. Each sample yielded at least 2.5 million CDR3-containing paired-end reads. All of the RNA was converted into first-strand cDNA using the Mint cDNA synthesis kit, with a TRBC-specific oligonucleotide serving as the primer. Following uracil-DNA glycosylase treatment, all cDNA underwent a first 18-cycle PCR with the universal primers M1SS and BC2_uni_R. Per the original workflow: Normalization of each sample was performed by random selection of 1 million high-quality reads, each carrying a distinct molecular identifier. Instead of being binned into consensus sequences, reads that shared molecular identifiers were thrown out. MiTCR, set to a Q25 quality threshold and the strictest error-elimination algorithm, was used for CDR3 identification, clonotype clustering and error correction. A nonparametric unseen species model with Euler transformation was used to estimate lower-bound total TCR beta diversity. TCRdb ran its own pipeline on the public reads, namely fastp trimming at Q25 and MiXCR clone calling, and kept in-frame beta chains. Rows are unified per CDR3 protein, each entry keeping the most common DNA and genes. The V and J calls were not made by the authors but by TCRdb's processing. The sample table records 1,800,000 or so distinct CDR3 sequences; about two fifths of these occur just once. In total, the top ten clones hold 23% of the sample.

The source is a human donor in good health. Sequencing was carried out using blood.

In nucleotides, the sequence is TGTGCCAGCAGCCTGACAGCAAATCTTAACTATGGCTACACCTTC. Translated, it reads CASSLTANLNYGYTF. The chain is made from TRBV9 and TRBJ1-2; the D region possibly corresponds to TRBD1 (5 bases align). The CDR3 spans 15 residues, from the cysteine through the phenylalanine. CDR3 DNA only is kept here, 45 bases in frame from base 1. In the germline V gene, CDR1 corresponds to SGDLS and CDR2 to YYNGEE. Between the V and J ends, shortened by 4 bases and 1 base respectively, the junction contains 14 bases.